The entry below gives a single T cell receptor beta chain sequence along with its context. Antigen: not known. The sample is drawn from a study of cytomegalovirus exposure and HLA in healthy donors. Overall study findings and caveats: There were a few CMV-associated chains whose specificity for CMV antigens was confirmed in vitro.

PCR amplification relied on 60 Vbeta primers (plus 13 Jbeta primers). The protocol was immunoSEQ multiplex PCR, while the TCRdb copy is restricted to in-frame clones and leaves out a portion. The sample holds about 200,000 clones, 60% to 80% seen once. The CDR3 spans 15 residues. Germline loops: CDR1 MNHEY, CDR2 SVGAGI. The ends lost 0 bases at V and 4 bases at J; junction bases unmatched: 3. This TCR derives from a man between 18 and 29 years old in good health and CMV-seronegative. Material: PBMCs. This chain joins TRBV6-5 and TRBJ2-1; 7 nucleotides match TRBD1. The CDR3 is CASSYSTTGYNEQFF. The DNA of the CDR3 is TGTGCCAGCAGTTACTCGACGACAGGGTACAATGAGCAGTTCTTC.